The subject of this entry is one T cell receptor beta chain. PCR primers comprised 60 Vbeta and 13 Jbeta primers. Profiled with immunoSEQ multiplex PCR; TCRdb holds only in-frame clones, not every one. The profile shows about 140,000 clones, 60% to 85% of them singletons. The sample belongs to a study of cytomegalovirus exposure and HLA in healthy donors. The sample comprised PBMCs. The sequence derives from a man aged 18 to 30 in good health and CMV-seronegative.

The CDR3 DNA is TGTGCCTGGAGTTTGGGACTGGCCCATGAAAAACTGTTTTTT. Protein: CAWSLGLAHEKLFF. The rearrangement uses TRBV30 and TRBJ1-4; TRBD1 is a possible D gene (5 bases). The V and J ends lost 2 bases and 6 bases respectively, with 13 bases between them. The germline V gene encodes CDR1 GTSNPN and CDR2 SVGIG (reference sequence). The length of the CDR3 is 14 residues.